Listed below are T cell receptor beta chains from one sample, sequenced in a study of blood T cell repertoires in COVID-19. TCRdb's copy holds only in-frame clones and misses some; the assay was immunoSEQ multiplex PCR. The sample has about 220,000 clones; approximately 86% are singletons. Input material: peripheral blood. These receptors were taken from an elderly woman with acute or convalescent COVID-19. Each CDR3 is given with its conserved first and last residue. D genes are given only for firm matches. Part of the rows lack a size; the others show once, few, many or a class for expanded clones.

TGTGCCAGCAGCTACGGGACATTCAGCTACACCTTC,CASSYGTFSYTF,NA,TRBV3-1/TRBV3-2,NA,TRBJ1-2
TGTGCCAGTAGGACTAGCGGGGGGTCGGGAGAGACCCAGTACTTC,CASRTSGGSGETQYF,NA,TRBV19,TRBD2,TRBJ2-5
TGTGCCAGCAGCCCACGGACTAGCGGGGGGTACGAGCAGTACTTC,CASSPRTSGGYEQYF,NA,TRBV12-1,NA,TRBJ2-7
TGTGCCAGCAGCCACCGGGGGGAATACGAGCAGTACTTC,CASSHRGEYEQYF,few,TRBV3-1/TRBV3-2,TRBD2,TRBJ2-7
TGTGCCAGCAGCTTGCGTTCAGTGCAGGGTGGCTACACCTTC,CASSLRSVQGGYTF,NA,TRBV5-8,NA,TRBJ1-2
TGCAGCGTCCGTGAGGGACAGGATAATTCACCCCTCCACTTT,CSVREGQDNSPLHF,once,TRBV29-1,TRBD1,TRBJ1-6
TGTGCCAGCAGGACCGGACAGGACCCGGGGTATGGCTACACCTTC,CASRTGQDPGYGYTF,NA,TRBV6-5,TRBD1,TRBJ1-2
TGTGCCAGCAGTCCCCCACCCGGGACAGGGGTACGGTACAATGAGCAGTTCTTC,CASSPPPGTGVRYNEQFF,NA,TRBV28,TRBD1,TRBJ2-1
TGTGCCAGCACCATACAGCTGTGGGACTATGGCTACACCTTC,CASTIQLWDYGYTF,NA,TRBV19,NA,TRBJ1-2
TGTGCCAGCAGCCCTGGGACTGCCCCTAGCACAGATACGCAGTATTTT,CASSPGTAPSTDTQYF,few,TRBV9,NA,TRBJ2-3
TGTGCCAGCAGTTTTAAATTTGGCCACGAGCAGTACTTC,CASSFKFGHEQYF,NA,TRBV6-6,NA,TRBJ2-7
TGTGCCAGCAGTAACTTAGCGGTCTTAAGCACAGATACGCAGTATTTT,CASSNLAVLSTDTQYF,NA,TRBV6-5,NA,TRBJ2-3
TGTGCCAGCAGCTTTCTGGGACAGGCCCCTGGCTACACCTTC,CASSFLGQAPGYTF,once,TRBV7-2,TRBD1,TRBJ1-2
TGTGCCAGCAGCAAAGCGAGAGAACAGCCCCAGCATTTT,CASSKAREQPQHF,NA,TRBV3-1/TRBV3-2,NA,TRBJ1-5
TGTGCCAGCAGTTTTCGCAGGGGGCATGAGGTTGATGGCTACACCTTC,CASSFRRGHEVDGYTF,few,TRBV27,TRBD1,TRBJ1-2
TGTGCCAGCAGCTTGGAGGCGGGGGGCTACACCTTC,CASSLEAGGYTF,once,TRBV5-4,NA,TRBJ1-2
TGCGCCAGCAGCTTGGTTTTGGAGCAAGAGACCCAGTACTTC,CASSLVLEQETQYF,NA,TRBV5-1,NA,TRBJ2-5
TGTGCCAGCTTAAAACAGGGGGCCGGGGTCGGCTACACCTTC,CASLKQGAGVGYTF,once,TRBV27,TRBD1,TRBJ1-2
TGTGCCAGCAGCCCCGGGTGGGGGGGCAAGAATGAGCAGTTCTTC,CASSPGWGGKNEQFF,NA,TRBV3-1/TRBV3-2,NA,TRBJ2-1
TGTGCCAGCAGCCCTCGGGGGGTTTCGTCTGGGGCCAACGTCCTGACTTTC,CASSPRGVSSGANVLTF,NA,TRBV3-1/TRBV3-2,TRBD2,TRBJ2-6
TGTGCCAGCAGTGAATATACAGGGGGGTATACTGAAGCTTTCTTT,CASSEYTGGYTEAFF,NA,TRBV2,TRBD1,TRBJ1-1
TGTGCCAGCAGCCAAGGAGGTGGGGAGCTGTTTTTT,CASSQGGGELFF,NA,TRBV3-1/TRBV3-2,NA,TRBJ2-2
TGTGCCAGCAGCTCGGGGACAGAAGCTTTCTTT,CASSSGTEAFF,NA,TRBV7-3,NA,TRBJ1-1
TGCAGTGCTAGTTTTAGAAATCAGCCCCAGCATTTT,CSASFRNQPQHF,NA,TRBV20-1,NA,TRBJ1-5
TGTGCCAGCAGCCAGGACAGGGGGTTGCTCACAGATACGCAGTATTTT,CASSQDRGLLTDTQYF,NA,TRBV11-1,TRBD1,TRBJ2-3
TGCGCCAGCAGCCACACGAGGGTGACCACTGAAGCTTTCTTT,CASSHTRVTTEAFF,NA,TRBV4-3,NA,TRBJ1-1
TGTGCCAGCAGCGTAGGAGGAGCAGGGATCTTCTCTGGAAACACCATATATTTT,CASSVGGAGIFSGNTIYF,few,TRBV9,NA,TRBJ1-3
TGTGCCAGCAGTTACCCCCAGCGTAATCAGCCCCAGCATTTT,CASSYPQRNQPQHF,NA,TRBV6-2/TRBV6-3,NA,TRBJ1-5
TGTGCCGGGGCCTATAGTCGCACAGATACGCAGTATTTT,CAGAYSRTDTQYF,NA,TRBV11-3,NA,TRBJ2-3
TGCAGTGCTAGTAAGCGGGGGCCCACAGATACGCAGTATTTT,CSASKRGPTDTQYF,NA,TRBV20-1,TRBD2,TRBJ2-3
TGTGCCAGCAGCTTAGGTGGAGCTAACACCGGGGAGCTGTTTTTT,CASSLGGANTGELFF,NA,TRBV7-2,NA,TRBJ2-2
TGTGCCAGCAGCTCTGTTGGGCGGGGTGAGAATGAGCAGTTCTTC,CASSSVGRGENEQFF,NA,TRBV3-1/TRBV3-2,NA,TRBJ2-1
TGTGCCAGCAGCCAAGATCGGAAGGGGTCGGACACTGAAGCTTTCTTT,CASSQDRKGSDTEAFF,NA,TRBV4-2,NA,TRBJ1-1
TGTGCCAGCAGTGAGAGCGGGGGGAAACAAGAGACCCAGTACTTC,CASSESGGKQETQYF,NA,TRBV2,TRBD2,TRBJ2-5
TGCGCCAGCAGCCTTCAAGAGACCCAGTACTTC,CASSLQETQYF,NA,TRBV5-1,NA,TRBJ2-5
TGTGCCAGCAGCCCCCGGCCGGGCGGGGAGCTGTTTTTT,CASSPRPGGELFF,NA,TRBV3-1/TRBV3-2,NA,TRBJ2-2
TGTGCCAGCAGCTTAGAACACAGAAACAATGAGCAGTTCTTC,CASSLEHRNNEQFF,NA,TRBV7-9,NA,TRBJ2-1
TGTGCCAGCAGTCCACCCCGGAGGGGCAACGAGCAGTACTTC,CASSPPRRGNEQYF,NA,TRBV6-5,NA,TRBJ2-7
TGCGCCAGCAGCTTAACAGGGGGCAAGAACGAGCAGTACTTC,CASSLTGGKNEQYF,NA,TRBV5-1,TRBD1,TRBJ2-7
TGCGCCAGCAGCTTGGAATTGGGACAGGGTGCGGATGGCTACACCTTC,CASSLELGQGADGYTF,once,TRBV5-1,TRBD1,TRBJ1-2
TGTGCCAGCAGTTCGATAGAGGACACTGAAGCTTTCTTT,CASSSIEDTEAFF,NA,TRBV11-2,NA,TRBJ1-1
TGTGCCAGCAGTTATTCGAGGGCTAACTATGGCTACACCTTC,CASSYSRANYGYTF,once,TRBV6-5,NA,TRBJ1-2
TGTGCCAGCAGTTACCCCACAGCCCTTATAGGGGGAGAGACCCAGTACTTC,CASSYPTALIGGETQYF,few,TRBV6-2/TRBV6-3,NA,TRBJ2-5
TGTGCCAGCAGAGAGACAGGGGGGGACTATGGCTACACCTTC,CASRETGGDYGYTF,NA,TRBV6-5,TRBD1,TRBJ1-2